What follows describes a single T cell receptor (beta chain). Germline V lookup: CDR1 SEHNR, CDR2 FQNEAQ (reference sequence). V lost 3 bases to trimming and J lost 6 bases; unmatched junction nucleotides: 1. The CDR3 consists of 14 residues. The sample originates from a study of blood T cell repertoires in COVID-19. As for the study in general: Some COVID-19 samples were acute and others convalescent; all came from the United States, Italy and Spain.

The method was immunoSEQ multiplex PCR; TCRdb's version includes in-frame clones alone and lacks a portion of them. In the table there are some 300,000 clones, approximately 90% of which are singletons. This clonotype originated in a young woman who had been exposed to COVID-19. This chain links TRBV7-9 with TRBJ1-4; 10 bases map to TRBD1. What was sequenced was PBMCs or T cells enriched from blood (not recorded which). CDR3 DNA: TGTGCCAGCAGCTTTGACAGGGGGCATGAAAAACTGTTTTTT. Protein: CASSFDRGHEKLFF.